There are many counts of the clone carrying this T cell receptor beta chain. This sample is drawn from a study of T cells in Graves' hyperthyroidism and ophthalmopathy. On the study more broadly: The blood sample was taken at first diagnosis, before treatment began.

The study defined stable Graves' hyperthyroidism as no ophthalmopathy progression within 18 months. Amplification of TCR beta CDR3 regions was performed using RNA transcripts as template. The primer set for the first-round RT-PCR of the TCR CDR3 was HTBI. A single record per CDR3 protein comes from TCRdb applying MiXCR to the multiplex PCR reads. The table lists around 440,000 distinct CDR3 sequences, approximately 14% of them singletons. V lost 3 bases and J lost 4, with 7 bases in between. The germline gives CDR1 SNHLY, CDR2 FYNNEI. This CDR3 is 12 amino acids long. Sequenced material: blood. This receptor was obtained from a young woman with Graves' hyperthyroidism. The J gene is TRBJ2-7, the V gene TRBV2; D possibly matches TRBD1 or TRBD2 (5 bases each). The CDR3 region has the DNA TGTGCCAGCAGTGAGGGACCTTACGAGCAGTACTTC. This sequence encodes CASSEGPYEQYF.